The next 24 T cell receptor beta chains were all read from a single sample in a study of somatic mutations in cytotoxic T cells in rheumatoid arthritis. The assay was immunoSEQ multiplex PCR, and TCRdb's table has in-frame clones only and misses some. The sample has about 25,000 clones, just under 75% seen once; the top ten hold roughly 9.9%. The specimen sequenced was CD8+ T cells sorted from blood. Every receptor here comes from a woman younger than 30 in good health.

CDR3 protein: CASSLSRDGYTF. DNA of the CDR3: TGTGCCAGCAGCTTATCCAGGGACGGCTACACCTTC. This chain connects TRBV7-9 to TRBJ1-2; maybe TRBD1 (5 bases). Trimming removed 2 bases from V and 8 bases from J, with 9 bases in between. Germline V lookup: CDR1 SEHNR, CDR2 FQNEAQ (reference sequence). The CDR3 extends over 12 amino acids.

The CDR3: CASSFGSLSNEQFF. The CDR3 nucleotides read TGCGCCAGCAGCTTCGGGAGTTTGTCAAATGAGCAGTTCTTC. This sequence joins TRBV5-1 and TRBJ2-1, with a tentative D call TRBD2 (6 bases). The length of the CDR3 is 14 residues. Germline CDR1 is SGHRS and CDR2 is YFSETQ. The germline V and J ends were trimmed by 2 bases and 7 bases, with 13 bases remaining between them.

This rearrangement joins TRBV7-6 to TRBJ2-1; D is possibly TRBD2 (6 bases). V lost 1 base, J lost 0 bases, and 10 bases lay in between. There are 16 residues in the CDR3. Germline CDR1 SGHVS, CDR2 FNYEAQ. CDR3 amino acids: CASSLEVAVSYNEQFF. The CDR3 nucleotides are TGTGCCAGCAGCTTAGAAGTAGCGGTCTCCTACAATGAGCAGTTCTTC. The complete variable domain, with remaining parts taken from reference TRBV7-6 and TRBJ2-1, reads GAGVSQSPRYKVTKRGQDVALRCDPISGHVSLYWYRQALGQGPEFLTYFNYEAQQDKSGLPNDRFSAERPEGSISTLTIQRTEQRDSAMYRCASSLEVAVSYNEQFFGPGTRLTVL.

Only one count was recorded for this clone. The chain combines TRBV4-1 with TRBJ2-2, with a tentative D call TRBD2 (6 bases). The CDR3 covers 14 residues. The germline CDR1 and CDR2 sequences are MGHRA and YSYEKL. The V gene lost 8 bases and the J gene lost 3 bases, with 13 bases spanning the gap. The CDR3 spells CASGDSGYTGELFF. The CDR3 region has the DNA TGCGCCAGCGGGGATAGCGGCTACACCGGGGAGCTGTTTTTT.

The chain joins TRBV4-1 to TRBJ2-2; D call uncertain. This CDR3 is 13 amino acids long. V lost 3 bases, J lost 5 bases, and 7 bases lay in between. Germline CDR1 and CDR2: MGHRA and YSYEKL. The CDR3 DNA is TGCGCCAGCAGCCAGCAGTCGACCGGGGAGCTGTTTTTT. Residues: CASSQQSTGELFF.

The chain employs TRBV6-5 and TRBJ1-2; D is unresolved. The V gene lost 2 bases and the J gene lost 7 bases, with 8 bases spanning the gap. Germline V lookup: CDR1 MNHEY, CDR2 SVGAGI. This CDR3 comprises 12 residues. The chain's CDR3 is CASSYALGGYTF. CDR3 in DNA: TGTGCCAGCAGTTACGCCTTAGGTGGCTACACCTTC.

This chain connects TRBV4-1 to TRBJ1-2; TRBD1 is a possible D gene (6 bases). Germline CDR1 reads MGHRA; CDR2 reads YSYEKL. Trimming shortened V by 0 bases and J by 4 bases, and 6 bases separated the two germline ends. The CDR3 is 13 amino acids. The CDR3: CASSQEGGYGYTF. CDR3 in DNA: TGCGCCAGCAGCCAAGAAGGGGGCTATGGCTACACCTTC.

J is TRBJ2-1 and V is TRBV27; TRBD2 agrees at 11 bases. Looked up from germline, CDR1 is MNHEY and CDR2 is SMNVEV (reference sequence). The CDR3 runs 15 residues. The trim removed 3 bases at V and 5 bases at J, leaving 3 bases unmatched. The CDR3 reads CASSFGTSGDNEQFF. CDR3 bases: TGTGCCAGCAGTTTCGGGACTAGCGGAGACAATGAGCAGTTCTTC.

The J gene is TRBJ1-5, the V gene TRBV28; 8 bases line up with TRBD1. V shed 10 bases, J shed 3 bases, and the junction held 5 bases outside the gene matches. Germline V gene data show CDR1 as MDHEN and CDR2 as SYDVKM. CDR3 length: 13 amino acids. The CDR3 DNA reads TGTGCCACCAGGACAGGGTTCAATCAGCCCCAGCATTTT. Its translation is CATRTGFNQPQHF.

V is TRBV6-1 and J is TRBJ1-2, with D possibly TRBD1 on 5 matching bases. Per the germline V gene, CDR1 is MNHNS and CDR2 is SASEGT. The CDR3 is 18 residues long. The V end lost 2 bases, the J end lost 2 bases, and 21 bases lay between the germline ends. The CDR3 sequence: CASSERSSGALMNYGYTF. The CDR3 DNA reads as TGTGCCAGCAGTGAAAGGAGCTCTGGGGCACTGATGAACTATGGCTACACCTTC.

The genes are TRBV9 and TRBJ1-2; 10 bases fit TRBD1. The V gene's germline CDR1 is SGDLS and CDR2 YYNGEE. Unmatched junction bases numbered 10, after V lost 3 bases and J lost 8 bases. This CDR3 comprises 15 residues. The CDR3 DNA follows: TGTGCCAGCAGCGACCCGGGACAGGGGAATGGGGGCTACACCTTC. Translation gives CASSDPGQGNGGYTF.

This clone was seen only once. One end of the junction does not line up with germline, which may come from a read error. This chain links TRBV7-7 with TRBJ1-4; 7 positions agree with TRBD1. CDR3 length: 15 amino acids. CDR1 and CDR2 from the germline V gene are SSHAT and FNYEAQ (reference sequence). This CDR3 is CASSLSDRANEKLFF. The CDR3 DNA reads as TGTGCTAGCAGCTTGTCCGACAGGGCTAATGAAAAACTGTTTTTT. The full variable domain, with the rest looked up from reference TRBV7-7 and TRBJ1-4, is GAGVSQSPRYKVTKRGQDVTLRCDPISSHATLYWYQQALGQGPEFLTYFNYEAQPDKSGLPSDRFSAERPEGSISTLTIQRTEQRDSAMYRCASSLSDRANEKLFFGSGTQLSVL.

V gene TRBV2 combines with J gene TRBJ1-2; maybe TRBD1 (5 bases). The CDR3 totals 14 residues. Germline V gives CDR1 SNHLY, CDR2 FYNNEI. V was cut by 3 bases and J by 2 bases, with 10 bases left in between. The CDR3 bases are TGTGCCAGCAGTGAGGCAGGGCTAAACTATGGCTACACCTTC. As protein: CASSEAGLNYGYTF.

This clone was seen a few times. V usage is TRBV28 and J usage is TRBJ1-5; a possible D gene is TRBD1 (5 bases). Germline V gives CDR1 MDHEN, CDR2 SYDVKM. The CDR3 sequence is 14 residues long. With 5 bases removed from V and 6 bases from J, the gap between germline ends came to 14 bases. The CDR3 protein is CASSPGGVFQPQHF. The CDR3 coding sequence is TGTGCCAGCAGTCCCGGGGGGGTGTTTCAGCCCCAGCATTTT.

The genes are TRBV28 and TRBJ2-7; D possibly corresponds to TRBD2 (5 bases). The V and J ends lost 6 bases and 0 bases respectively, with 15 bases between them. CDR3 length equals 15 residues. Germline V CDR1 and CDR2: MDHEN, SYDVKM. The CDR3 region is CASSPPGRGSYEQYF. The CDR3 DNA reads TGTGCCAGCAGCCCCCCGGGCCGGGGCTCCTACGAGCAGTACTTC.

The V and J genes are TRBV4-1 and TRBJ2-1; D is perhaps TRBD2 (5 bases). Germline V gene sequence: CDR1 MGHRA, CDR2 YSYEKL. The CDR3 consists of 16 residues. The V end was cut by 0 bases, the J end by 0 bases, with 9 bases between. Here the CDR3 reads CASSQDRLASYNEQFF. The CDR3 bases are TGCGCCAGCAGCCAAGATCGGCTAGCCTCCTACAATGAGCAGTTCTTC.

The chain has TRBV5-5 and TRBJ2-3; D is ambiguous. Trimming took off 4 bases at V and 2 bases at J, with 11 bases between the two ends. The CDR3 runs 14 residues. Germline V gene lookup returns CDR1 SGHKS and CDR2 YYEKEE (reference sequence). CDR3 protein: CASSARVSTDTQYF. CDR3 sequence (DNA): TGTGCCAGCAGCGCACGCGTGTCCACAGATACGCAGTATTTT.

This clone was seen only a few times. The V gene is TRBV19, the J gene TRBJ1-1, with D perhaps matching TRBD1 (6 bases). The germline CDR1 and CDR2 sequences are LNHDA and SQIVND (reference sequence). The CDR3 consists of 15 residues. The V and J ends lost 6 bases and 1 base respectively, with 15 bases between them. Written as DNA, the CDR3 is TGTGCCAGTAGCAATACCTGGGGGCGGAACACTGAAGCTTTCTTT. This translates into CASSNTWGRNTEAFF.

The gene calls are TRBV19 and TRBJ2-7; the D is unclear. This CDR3 has 14 amino acids. The germline V gene has CDR1 LNHDA and CDR2 SQIVND (reference sequence). The germline V and J ends were trimmed by 3 bases and 3 bases, with 12 bases remaining between them. The CDR3 DNA sequence: TGTGCCAGTAGTATCAAGGGTGCGCACTACGAGCAGTACTTC. Translated: CASSIKGAHYEQYF.

This clone has more than one count but fewer than ten. This rearrangement joins TRBV7-9 to TRBJ2-1; perhaps TRBD2 as D (6 bases). Per germline, CDR1 SEHNR and CDR2 FQNEAQ (reference sequence). The length of the CDR3 is 13 residues. Trimming left V 4 bases short and J 10 bases short, with 14 bases between. The CDR3 protein is CASSSAGFYEQFF. The CDR3 bases are TGTGCCAGCAGCTCCGCGGGATTTTACGAGCAGTTCTTC.

This clone is a singleton in its sample. This rearrangement joins TRBV2 to TRBJ1-2; the D is unclear. The germline V gene encodes CDR1 SNHLY and CDR2 FYNNEI. With 1 base removed from V and 0 bases from J, the gap between germline ends came to 6 bases. CDR3 size: 14 residues. The CDR3 DNA reads as TGTGCCAGCAGTGAAGGGCCCCCTAACTATGGCTACACCTTC. Translated: CASSEGPPNYGYTF.

V is TRBV7-6 and J is TRBJ1-2, with TRBD1 matching over 7 bases. Germline V gives CDR1 SGHVS, CDR2 FNYEAQ. Germline trimming cut 2 bases from V and 8 bases from J; bases unmatched to any gene: 5. The CDR3 consists of 13 residues. CDR3 coding DNA: TGTGCCAGCAGCTTAACAGGGGCAGAGGGCTACACCTTC. The encoded protein is CASSLTGAEGYTF.

The V call is TRBV2, the J call TRBJ2-2; a weak D match, TRBD2 (5 bases). V shed 8 bases and J shed 0 bases, with 10 bases lying between them. The CDR3 is 14 amino acids. Germline CDR1 reads SNHLY; CDR2 reads FYNNEI. CDR3 nucleotides: TGTGCCAGCGACCGGACTGCGAACACCGGGGAGCTGTTTTTT. Translating it yields CASDRTANTGELFF.

The table lists this clone with a few counts. The chain couples TRBV28 to TRBJ2-2; TRBD1 or TRBD2 may be the D gene (6 bases each). The length of the CDR3 is 13 residues. CDR1 is MDHEN, CDR2 SYDVKM, per germline. Trimming removed 5 bases at V and 6 bases at J, with 10 bases between. This CDR3 is CASSRGGSGELFF. The CDR3 DNA follows: TGTGCCAGCAGTCGAGGGGGGTCCGGGGAGCTGTTTTTT.